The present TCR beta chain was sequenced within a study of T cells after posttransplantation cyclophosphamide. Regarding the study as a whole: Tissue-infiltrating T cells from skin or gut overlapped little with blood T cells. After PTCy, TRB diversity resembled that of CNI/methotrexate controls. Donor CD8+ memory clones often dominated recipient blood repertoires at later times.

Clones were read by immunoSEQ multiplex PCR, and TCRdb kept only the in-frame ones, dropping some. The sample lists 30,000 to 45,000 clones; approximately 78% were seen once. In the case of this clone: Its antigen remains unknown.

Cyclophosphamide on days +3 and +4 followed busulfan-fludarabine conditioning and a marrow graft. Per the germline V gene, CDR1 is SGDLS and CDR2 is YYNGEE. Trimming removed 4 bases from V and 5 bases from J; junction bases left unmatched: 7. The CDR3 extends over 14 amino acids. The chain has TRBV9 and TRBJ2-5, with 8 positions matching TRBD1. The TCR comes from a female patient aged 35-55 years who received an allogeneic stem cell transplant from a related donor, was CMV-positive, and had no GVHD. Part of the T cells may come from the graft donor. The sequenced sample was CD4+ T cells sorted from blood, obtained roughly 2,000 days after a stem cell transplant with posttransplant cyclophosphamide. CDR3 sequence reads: CASSFLDRGETQYF. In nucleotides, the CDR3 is TGTGCCAGCAGCTTTCTCGACAGGGGCGAGACCCAGTACTTC.